The rows below give T cell receptor beta chains drawn from one sample of a study of response to subunit inactivated influenza vaccine. TCRdb ran MiXCR on the RT-PCR reads and lists one entry per CDR3 protein. The table has over 150,000 distinct CDR3 sequences, around 10% seen once. The source was CD8+ T cells sorted from PBMCs, collected roughly 24 months after vaccination. These receptors were collected from a man aged 45-69 years who received an inactivated influenza vaccine. Each CDR3 is given with its conserved first and last residue. A D gene is named only where the DNA matches it firmly. A row's size may be missing; if present it is once, few, many or a size class.

abundance	j_gene	v_gene	d_gene	CDR3aa	CDR3nt
few	TRBJ2-7	TRBV4-3	.	CASSQDISGGLYEQYF	TGCGCCAGCAGCCAAGATATTAGTGGGGGACTCTACGAGCAGTACTTC
.	TRBJ1-6	TRBV7-9	.	CASSSYSPLHF	TGTGCCAGCAGCTCTTATTCACCCCTCCACTTT
many	TRBJ2-1	TRBV7-9	TRBD1	CASSFSGTGNNEQFF	TGTGCCAGCAGCTTCTCCGGGACAGGGAACAATGAGCAGTTCTTC
few	TRBJ1-1	TRBV12-3/TRBV12-4	.	CASSLRGSVTEAFF	TGTGCCAGCAGTTTACGCGGGAGCGTCACTGAAGCTTTCTTT
few	TRBJ2-7	TRBV27	TRBD1	CASSYGTGALYEQYF	TGTGCCAGCAGCTACGGGACAGGGGCCCTCTACGAGCAGTACTTC
many	TRBJ2-7	TRBV7-9	.	CASSPPNFYEQYF	TGTGCCAGCAGCCCCCCTAACTTCTACGAGCAGTACTTC
few	TRBJ2-1	TRBV29-1	TRBD2	CSGEVLREDRNEQFF	TGCAGCGGCGAAGTTCTGCGGGAGGATAGGAATGAGCAGTTCTTC
.	TRBJ2-3	TRBV29-1	.	CSVWTPLATQYF	TGCAGCGTCTGGACTCCTTTGGCTACGCAGTATTTT
.	TRBJ2-7	TRBV13	TRBD2	CASSSSTSVFTYEQYF	TGTGCCAGCAGCTCGTCTACTAGCGTTTTCACCTACGAGCAGTACTTC
few	TRBJ2-7	TRBV4-1	.	CASSRPLGDEQYF	TGCGCCAGCAGCCGCCCCTTAGGGGACGAGCAGTACTTC
.	TRBJ2-2	TRBV10-3	TRBD1	CAIMSPGQGAGELFF	TGTGCCATAATGTCTCCGGGACAGGGGGCCGGGGAGCTGTTTTTT
.	TRBJ2-7	TRBV7-6	TRBD2	CASSRGTSDEQYF	TGTGCCAGCAGCCGTGGGACTAGCGACGAGCAGTACTTC
few	TRBJ1-5	TRBV4-1	.	CASSQGTHQPQHF	TGCGCCAGCAGCCAGGGGACTCATCAGCCCCAGCATTTT
many	TRBJ2-7	TRBV6-1	.	CASRITGEVSYEQYF	TGTGCCAGCAGGATAACGGGAGAGGTTTCCTACGAGCAGTACTTC
few	TRBJ2-1	TRBV10-1	TRBD1	CASSELQGYNEQFF	TGCGCCAGCAGTGAGCTACAGGGGTACAATGAGCAGTTCTTC
.	TRBJ1-2	TRBV20-1	.	CSAREQPRHLGYTF	TGCAGTGCTAGAGAGCAGCCGCGCCACCTGGGCTACACCTTC
.	TRBJ1-2	TRBV6-5	TRBD1	CASSYADRAGFRTF	TGTGCCAGCAGTTACGCGGACAGGGCCGGATTCCGCACCTTC